The 7 T cell receptor beta chains below all came from one sample that was sequenced in a study of T cells in Graves' hyperthyroidism and ophthalmopathy. Regions amplified from RNA transcripts were the TCR beta CDR3 regions. First-round RT-PCR targeting the TCR CDR3 was performed with the HTBI primer set. TCRdb analysed the multiplex PCR reads with MiXCR anew, one entry per CDR3 protein. The table lists about 540,000 distinct CDR3 sequences, 35% to 55% of them singletons. Specimen: peripheral blood or thyroid tissue (not recorded which). The receptors here all came from a woman under 30 with Graves' hyperthyroidism.

This clonotype was seen more than once but under ten times. This chain joins TRBV7-8 and TRBJ1-1, with no clear D. This CDR3 has 15 residues. Deletions cut 5 bases from V and 2 bases from J, with 15 bases between. The germline CDR1 and CDR2 sequences are SGHVS and FQNEAQ. The CDR3 loop reads CASSLTGIHNTEAFF. The CDR3 DNA follows: TGTGCCAGCAGCCTAACCGGGATACATAACACTGAAGCTTTCTTT.

This clonotype was seen repeatedly, ten times or more. One end of the junction is discordant with germline, which a read error may explain. This chain uses TRBV7-9 with TRBJ1-3; D is unresolved. CDR3 length equals 13 residues. Looked up from germline, CDR1 is SEHNR and CDR2 is FQNEAQ (reference sequence). CDR3 DNA sequence: TGTGCCAGCAGTTTAGGCTCTGGAAACACCATATATTTT. This sequence encodes CASSLGSGNTIYF.

This chain links TRBV6-5 with TRBJ1-5; possible D gene TRBD1, 6 bases. Germline V CDR1 and CDR2: MNHEY, SVGAGI. This CDR3 contains 14 residues. V dropped 5 bases and J dropped 1 base, with 9 bases sitting between them. Written as DNA, the CDR3 is TGTGCCAGCAGTATAGACAGGAGCAATCAGCCCCAGCATTTT. This encodes CASSIDRSNQPQHF.

About this clonotype: This may arise from a read error, as a much more abundant clone is one base away. The genes are TRBV29-1 and TRBJ2-7, with a weak D call TRBD2 (5 bases). The CDR3 consists of 13 residues. V lost 6 bases and J 3 bases, leaving 15 bases between the germline ends. CDR1 and CDR2 from the germline V gene are SQVTM and ANQGSEA. The CDR3 DNA reads as TGCAGCGTCGCGACGGGAACTTTCTACGAGCAGTACTTC. It codes for CSVATGTFYEQYF.

This sequence joins TRBV6-2 or TRBV6-3 and TRBJ2-7; 8 nucleotides align to TRBD2. Trimming took 8 bases from V and 4 from J; bases not matched to a gene: 7. The CDR3 extends over 13 amino acids. Per the germline V gene, CDR1 is MNHEY and CDR2 is SVGEGT. As DNA, the CDR3 is TGTGCCAGCGGAGCGGGAGTTTTATACGAGCAGTACTTC. Translated, it gives CASGAGVLYEQYF.

This chain uses TRBV14 with TRBJ2-7, with 14 bases identical to TRBD2. This CDR3 region has 17 residues. The germline V gene has CDR1 SGHDN and CDR2 FVKESK. J lost 4 bases, V lost 4 bases, and 9 bases had no gene match. The CDR3 nucleotides are TGTGCCAGCAGCCCGACGGGGACTAGCGGGAGTATGTACGAGCAGTACTTC. Its translation: CASSPTGTSGSMYEQYF.

In this sample, this clonotype turned up many times. This chain connects TRBV25-1 to TRBJ1-6, with 8 positions matching TRBD1. CDR1 and CDR2 from the germline V gene are MGHDK and SYGVNS. J was trimmed by 6 bases and V by 1 base; bases with no gene match: 2. The CDR3 is 15 amino acids. In DNA form, the CDR3 reads TGTGCCAGCAGTGAATTTGGACAGGGTAATTCACCCCTCCACTTT. It specifies CASSEFGQGNSPLHF.